These T cell receptor beta chains were read from a single sample in a study of cytomegalovirus exposure and HLA in healthy donors. Profiling relied on immunoSEQ multiplex PCR, and the TCRdb table lists in-frame clones only, not all of them. The profile shows 95,000 to 100,000 clones, about 70% of them singletons. The sequenced material came from PBMCs. These receptors were obtained from a woman aged 40 to 50 in good health and CMV-seronegative. CDR3s leave out the opening cysteine and the closing phenylalanine or tryptophan.

V	CDR3
TRBV18	ASSTTGHESAKNIQY
TRBV7-2	AVQKGAMLLAGELF
TRBV25-1	ASRDRVTDTQY
TRBV10-3	AISESLDVNTEAF
TRBV11-2	ASSYGTAQETQY
TRBV9	ASSADGQGTGEQY
TRBV5-4	ASQAQGPMTQY
TRBV9	ASSVNPGSAGGEQF
TRBV11-1	ASSFRGNNSPLH
TRBV28	ASSSGTGGYTDTQY
TRBV11-3	ASSHGGEQF
TRBV4-2	ASSPRDRGVSGELF
TRBV19	ASSTGTGPNNEQF
TRBV27	ASSYRGAAAKNIQY
TRBV4-3	ASSQGTGRDWYGYT
TRBV7-3	ASSLLQGAHEQF
TRBV30	AWSRGASTSGEEQY
TRBV11-2	ASSRGLAGVSSYNEQF
TRBV4-2	ASSQETGGELF
TRBV7-2	ASSLWGGPTAYEQY
TRBV27	ASSLQGLGEQY
TRBV6-5	ASSGQGWQETQY